This T cell receptor (beta chain) appears in the sequencing data of a study of blood T cells in healthy people across ages. CDR1 is MDHEN, CDR2 SYDVKM, per germline. Losses at the gene ends were 4 bases for V and 4 bases for J; bases not matched to a gene: 4. CDR3 length equals 16 residues. Whole-study findings and limits: Relative to aged donors, long-lived donors carried more naive CD4+ cells and displayed higher diversity. Strong correlation linked observed beta diversity and percent naive T cells.

A second about 6 to 11 cycle PCR used barcoded and J-beta primers. MiXCR, applied by TCRdb to the 5' RACE reads, yields one record per CDR3 protein. The sample consists of more than 750,000 distinct CDR3 sequences, about 29% of them appearing once. This clonotype has a count of ten or more. What it binds is not known. Drawn from each donor were 7.5 to 10 milliliters of peripheral blood. This sample was also put to use in a study of T cells of mothers and their children. That source adds: Three healthy Caucasian mothers and their six children were the donors.

V gene TRBV28 combines with J gene TRBJ2-1; 13 bases fit TRBD2. The specimen sequenced was blood. The receptor was isolated from a woman between 35 and 50 years old in good health. The DNA of the CDR3 is TGTGCCAGCAGTTCTCCACTAGCGGGGGGGTACAATGAGCAGTTCTTC. Protein: CASSSPLAGGYNEQFF.